This T cell receptor (beta chain) was found in a study of blood T cell repertoires in COVID-19. Seattle patients were enrolled while actively infected and followed longitudinally. Assay: immunoSEQ multiplex PCR; the TCRdb copy retains only in-frame clones and omits some. The sample shows under 250,000 clones, 85% to 90% of them seen only once. Germline trimming cut 6 bases from V and 6 bases from J; bases unmatched to any gene: 13. Germline V CDR1 and CDR2: LNHDA, SQIVND (reference sequence). This CDR3 contains 17 residues. This TCR came from a man aged 50 to 60 with COVID-19, enrolled during active disease. Sequencing input: peripheral blood. The chain recombines TRBV19 with TRBJ2-7; 14 bases line up with TRBD2. CDR3 sequence: CASRYSGLAGEAFEQYF. CDR3 nucleotide sequence: TGTGCCAGTAGATACTCGGGACTAGCGGGAGAAGCTTTCGAGCAGTACTTC.